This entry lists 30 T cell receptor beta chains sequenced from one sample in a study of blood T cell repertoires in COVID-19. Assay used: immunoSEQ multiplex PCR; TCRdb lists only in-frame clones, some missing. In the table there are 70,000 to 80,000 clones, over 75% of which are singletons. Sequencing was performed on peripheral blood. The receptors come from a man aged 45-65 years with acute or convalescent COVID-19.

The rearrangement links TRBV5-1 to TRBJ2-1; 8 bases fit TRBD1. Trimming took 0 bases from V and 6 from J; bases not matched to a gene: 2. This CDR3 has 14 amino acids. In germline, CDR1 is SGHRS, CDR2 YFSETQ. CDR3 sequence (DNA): TGCGCCAGCAGCTTGGGCACAGGGGGCAATGAGCAGTTCTTC. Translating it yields CASSLGTGGNEQFF. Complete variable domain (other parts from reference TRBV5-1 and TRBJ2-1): KAGVTQTPRYLIKTRGQQVTLSCSPISGHRSVSWYQQTPGQGLQFLFEYFSETQRNKGNFPGRFSGRQFSNSRSEMNVSTLELGDSALYLCASSLGTGGNEQFFGPGTRLTVL.

Here the CDR3 reads CASSLGPSGEQFF. The CDR3 bases are TGTGCCAGCAGCTTAGGTCCTAGCGGTGAGCAGTTCTTC. V gene TRBV7-8 combines with J gene TRBJ2-1; 7 bases are shared with TRBD2. Per the germline V gene, CDR1 is SGHVS and CDR2 is FQNEAQ. The CDR3 consists of 13 residues. V was pared by 1 base and J by 9 bases, with 3 bases of the junction left unmatched.

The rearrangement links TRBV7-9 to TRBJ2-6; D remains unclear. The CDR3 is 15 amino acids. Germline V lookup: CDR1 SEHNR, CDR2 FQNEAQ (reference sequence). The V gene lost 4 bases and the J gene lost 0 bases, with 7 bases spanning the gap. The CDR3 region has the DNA TGTGCCAGCAGCTCCTCGAGCTCTGGGGCCAACGTCCTGACTTTC. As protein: CASSSSSSGANVLTF.

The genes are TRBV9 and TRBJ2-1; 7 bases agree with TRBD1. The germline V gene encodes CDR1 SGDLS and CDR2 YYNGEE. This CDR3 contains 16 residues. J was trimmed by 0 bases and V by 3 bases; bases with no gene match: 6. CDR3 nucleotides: TGTGCCAGCAGCGAGAAACAGGGGAGCTCCTACAATGAGCAGTTCTTC. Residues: CASSEKQGSSYNEQFF. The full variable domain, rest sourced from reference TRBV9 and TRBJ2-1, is DSGVTQTPKHLITATGQRVTLRCSPRSGDLSVYWYQQSLDQGLQFLIQYYNGEERAKGNILERFSAQQFPDLHSELNLSSLELGDSALYFCASSEKQGSSYNEQFFGPGTRLTVL.

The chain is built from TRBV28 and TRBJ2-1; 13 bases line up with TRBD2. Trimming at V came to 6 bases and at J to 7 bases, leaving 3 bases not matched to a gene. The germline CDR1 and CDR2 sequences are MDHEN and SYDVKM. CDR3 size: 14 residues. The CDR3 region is CASRGTSGINEQFF. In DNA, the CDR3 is TGTGCCAGCAGAGGGACTAGCGGGATAAATGAGCAGTTCTTC. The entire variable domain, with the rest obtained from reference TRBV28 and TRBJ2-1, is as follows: DVKVTQSSRYLVKRTGEKVFLECVQDMDHENMFWYRQDPGLGLRLIYFSYDVKMKEKGDIPEGYSVSREKKERFSLILESASTNQTSMYLCASRGTSGINEQFFGPGTRLTVL.

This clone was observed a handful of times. The DNA for the CDR3 is TGTGCCAGCAGCCACAGGGTAGGAAATCAGCCCCAGCATTTT. Amino acid sequence: CASSHRVGNQPQHF. The chain employs TRBV3-1 (or the pseudogene TRBV3-2) and TRBJ1-5; D perhaps matches TRBD1 (5 bases). The CDR3 has 14 amino acids. CDR1 and CDR2 from the germline V gene are LGHDT and YNNKEL (reference sequence). The V end lost 3 bases, the J end lost 4 bases, and 10 bases lay between the germline ends.

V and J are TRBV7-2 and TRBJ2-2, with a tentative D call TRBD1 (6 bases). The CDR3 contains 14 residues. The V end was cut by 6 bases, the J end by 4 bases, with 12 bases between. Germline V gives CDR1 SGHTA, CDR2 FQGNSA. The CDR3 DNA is TGTGCCAGCAGGGTCGGACAGACCACCGGGGAGCTGTTTTTT. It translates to CASRVGQTTGELFF.

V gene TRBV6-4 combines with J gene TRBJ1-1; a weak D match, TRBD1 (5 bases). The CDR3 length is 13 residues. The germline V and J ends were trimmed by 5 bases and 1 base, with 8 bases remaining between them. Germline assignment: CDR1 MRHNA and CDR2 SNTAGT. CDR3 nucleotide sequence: TGTGCCAGCAGTTTACAGGAGAACACTGAAGCTTTCTTT. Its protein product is CASSLQENTEAFF.

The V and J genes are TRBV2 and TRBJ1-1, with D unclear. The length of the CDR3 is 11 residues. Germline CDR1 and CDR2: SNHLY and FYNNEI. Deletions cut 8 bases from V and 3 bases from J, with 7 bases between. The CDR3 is CASARDTEAFF. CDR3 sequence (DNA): TGTGCCAGCGCGCGAGACACTGAAGCTTTCTTT.

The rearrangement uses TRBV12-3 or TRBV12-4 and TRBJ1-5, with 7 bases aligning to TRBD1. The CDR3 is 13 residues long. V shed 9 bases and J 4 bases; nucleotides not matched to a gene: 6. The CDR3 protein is CASTQGINQPQHF. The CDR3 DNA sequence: TGTGCCAGTACACAGGGGATAAATCAGCCCCAGCATTTT.

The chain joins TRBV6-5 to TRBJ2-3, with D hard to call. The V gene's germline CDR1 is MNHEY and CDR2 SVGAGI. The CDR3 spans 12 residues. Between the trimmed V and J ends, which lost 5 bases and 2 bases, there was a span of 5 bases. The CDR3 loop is CASSTATDTQYF. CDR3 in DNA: TGTGCCAGCAGTACAGCCACAGATACGCAGTATTTT.

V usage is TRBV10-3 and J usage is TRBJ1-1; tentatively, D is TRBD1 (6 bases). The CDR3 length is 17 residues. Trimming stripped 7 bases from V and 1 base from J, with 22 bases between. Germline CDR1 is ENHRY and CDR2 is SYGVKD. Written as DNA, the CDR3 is TGTGCCATCAAGGGGGGGGAGGGTGCTGCCCGGAACACTGAAGCTTTCTTT. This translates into CAIKGGEGAARNTEAFF.

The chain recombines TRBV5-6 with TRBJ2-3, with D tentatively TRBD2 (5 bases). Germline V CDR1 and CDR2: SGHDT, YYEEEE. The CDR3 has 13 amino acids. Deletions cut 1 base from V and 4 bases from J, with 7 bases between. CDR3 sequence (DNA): TGTGCCAGCAGCTTGTCCGGGGCAGATACGCAGTATTTT. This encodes CASSLSGADTQYF.

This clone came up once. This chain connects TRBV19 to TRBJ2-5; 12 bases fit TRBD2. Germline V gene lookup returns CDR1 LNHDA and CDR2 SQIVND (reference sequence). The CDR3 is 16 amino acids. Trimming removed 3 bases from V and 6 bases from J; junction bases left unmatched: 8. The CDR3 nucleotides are TGTGCCAGTAGTATTGTCCAGACTAGCGGGAGAAAGACCCAGTACTTC. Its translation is CASSIVQTSGRKTQYF.

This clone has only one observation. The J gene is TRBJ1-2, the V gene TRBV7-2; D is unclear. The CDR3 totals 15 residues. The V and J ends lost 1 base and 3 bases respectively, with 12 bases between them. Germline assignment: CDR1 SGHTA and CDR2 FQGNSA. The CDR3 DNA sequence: TGTGCCAGCAGCTTAGTTCCTGGGCGGGACTATGGCTACACCTTC. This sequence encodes CASSLVPGRDYGYTF.

CDR3: CASSEEQGGYQPQHF. Here the CDR3 DNA reads TGTGCCAGCAGTGAAGAACAGGGGGGCTATCAGCCCCAGCATTTT. The rearrangement joins TRBV6-1 to TRBJ1-5, with 8 nucleotides matching TRBD1. This CDR3 has 15 amino acids. The germline CDR1 and CDR2 sequences are MNHNS and SASEGT. Unmatched junction bases numbered 4, after V lost 1 base and J lost 5 bases.

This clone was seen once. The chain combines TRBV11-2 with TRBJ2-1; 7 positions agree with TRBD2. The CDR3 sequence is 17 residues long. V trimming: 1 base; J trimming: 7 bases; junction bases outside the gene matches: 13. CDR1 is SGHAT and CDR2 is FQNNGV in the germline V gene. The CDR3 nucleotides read TGTGCCAGCAGCTTAGGAAACAATCGCGGGAGTGGTAATGAGCAGTTCTTC. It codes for CASSLGNNRGSGNEQFF. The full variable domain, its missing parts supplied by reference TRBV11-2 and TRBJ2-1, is EAGVAQSPRYKIIEKRQSVAFWCNPISGHATLYWYQQILGQGPKLLIQFQNNGVVDDSQLPKDRFSAERLKGVDSTLKIQPAKLEDSAVYLCASSLGNNRGSGNEQFFGPGTRLTVL.

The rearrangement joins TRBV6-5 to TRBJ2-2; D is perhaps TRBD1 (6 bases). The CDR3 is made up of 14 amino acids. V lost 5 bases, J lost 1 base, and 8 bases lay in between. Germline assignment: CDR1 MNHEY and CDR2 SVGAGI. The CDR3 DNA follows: TGTGCCAGCAGTACACAGGGGAACACCGGGGAGCTGTTTTTT. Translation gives CASSTQGNTGELFF.

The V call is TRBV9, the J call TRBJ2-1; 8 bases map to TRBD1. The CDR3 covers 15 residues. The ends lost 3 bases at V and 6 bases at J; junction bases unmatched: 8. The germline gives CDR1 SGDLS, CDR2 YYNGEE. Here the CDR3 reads CASSGGQGWVNEQFF. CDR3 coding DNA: TGTGCCAGCAGCGGTGGACAGGGATGGGTCAATGAGCAGTTCTTC.

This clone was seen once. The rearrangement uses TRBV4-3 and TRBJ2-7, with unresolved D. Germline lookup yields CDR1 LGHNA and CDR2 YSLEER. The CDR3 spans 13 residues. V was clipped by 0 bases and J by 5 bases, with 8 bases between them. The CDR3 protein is CASSQDLPDEQYF. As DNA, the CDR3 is TGCGCCAGCAGCCAAGATTTGCCGGACGAGCAGTACTTC.

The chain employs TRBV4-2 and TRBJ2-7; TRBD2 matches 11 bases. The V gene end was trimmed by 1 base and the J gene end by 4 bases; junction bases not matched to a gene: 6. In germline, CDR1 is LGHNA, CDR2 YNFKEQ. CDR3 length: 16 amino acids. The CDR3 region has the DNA TGTGCCAGCAGCCAAGGTATTAGCGGGGGGGTTTACGAGCAGTACTTC. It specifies CASSQGISGGVYEQYF.

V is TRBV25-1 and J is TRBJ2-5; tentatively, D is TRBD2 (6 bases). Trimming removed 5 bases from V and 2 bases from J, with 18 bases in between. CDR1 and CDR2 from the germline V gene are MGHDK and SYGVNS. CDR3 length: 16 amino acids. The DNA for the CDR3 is TGTGCCAGCAGTAACCCGGAGGGGCGTGGGCAAGAGACCCAGTACTTC. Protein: CASSNPEGRGQETQYF. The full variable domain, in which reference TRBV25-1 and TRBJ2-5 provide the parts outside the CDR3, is EADIYQTPRYLVIGTGKKITLECSQTMGHDKMYWYQQDPGMELHLIHYSYGVNSTEKGDLSSESTVSRIRTEHFPLTLESARPSHTSQYLCASSNPEGRGQETQYFGPGTRLLVL.

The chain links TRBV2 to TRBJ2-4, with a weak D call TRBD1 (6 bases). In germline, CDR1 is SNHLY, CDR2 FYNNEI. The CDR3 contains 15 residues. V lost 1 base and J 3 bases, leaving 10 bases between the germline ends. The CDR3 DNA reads TGTGCCAGCAGTGAAGAACAGGGCGGCAAAAACATTCAGTACTTC. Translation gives CASSEEQGGKNIQYF.

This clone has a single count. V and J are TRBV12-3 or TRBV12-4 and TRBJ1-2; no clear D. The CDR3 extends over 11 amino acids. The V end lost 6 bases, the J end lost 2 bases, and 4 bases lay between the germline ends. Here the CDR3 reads CASRRNYGYTF. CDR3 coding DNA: TGTGCCAGCAGACGGAACTATGGCTACACCTTC.

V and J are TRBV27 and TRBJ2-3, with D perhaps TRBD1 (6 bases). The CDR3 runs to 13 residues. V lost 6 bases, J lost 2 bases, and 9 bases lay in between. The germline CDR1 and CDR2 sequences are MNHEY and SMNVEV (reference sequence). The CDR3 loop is CASSGTTTDTQYF. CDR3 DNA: TGTGCCAGCAGCGGGACAACCACAGATACGCAGTATTTT.

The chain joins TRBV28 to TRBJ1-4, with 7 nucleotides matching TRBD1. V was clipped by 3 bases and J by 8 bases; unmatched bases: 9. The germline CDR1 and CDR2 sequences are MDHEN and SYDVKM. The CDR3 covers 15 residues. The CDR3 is CASSLSDRVYEKLFF. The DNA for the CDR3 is TGTGCCAGCAGTTTGAGTGACAGGGTATACGAAAAACTGTTTTTT.

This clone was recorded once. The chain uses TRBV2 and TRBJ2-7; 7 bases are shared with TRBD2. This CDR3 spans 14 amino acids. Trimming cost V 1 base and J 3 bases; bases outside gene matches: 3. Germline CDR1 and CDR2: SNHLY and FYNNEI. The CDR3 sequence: CASSEGAGLYEQYF. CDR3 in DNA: TGTGCCAGCAGTGAAGGAGCGGGGCTCTACGAGCAGTACTTC.

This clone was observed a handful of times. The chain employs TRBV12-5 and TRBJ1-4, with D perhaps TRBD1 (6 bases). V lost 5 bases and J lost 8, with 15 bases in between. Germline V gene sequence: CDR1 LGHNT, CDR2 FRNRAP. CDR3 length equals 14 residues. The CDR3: CASGLGAGREKLFF. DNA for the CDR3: TGTGCTAGTGGTCTGGGGGCAGGGAGGGAAAAACTGTTTTTT.

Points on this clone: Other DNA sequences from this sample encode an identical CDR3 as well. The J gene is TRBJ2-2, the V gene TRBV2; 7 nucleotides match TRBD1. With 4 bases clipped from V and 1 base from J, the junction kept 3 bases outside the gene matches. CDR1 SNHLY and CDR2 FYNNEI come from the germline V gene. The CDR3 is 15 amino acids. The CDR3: CASSGQGRNTGELFF. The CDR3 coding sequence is TGTGCCAGCAGTGGACAGGGACGGAACACCGGGGAGCTGTTTTTT.

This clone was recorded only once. CDR3 protein: CASSYSYRQETQYF. Here the CDR3 DNA reads TGTGCCAGCAGTTACTCGTACAGACAAGAGACCCAGTACTTC. The chain couples TRBV6-5 to TRBJ2-5; D unresolved. Trimming removed 0 bases from V and 2 bases from J, with 7 bases in between. CDR1 MNHEY and CDR2 SVGAGI come from the germline V gene. The CDR3 spans 14 residues.